This TCR beta chain was obtained from a study of regulatory T cells in long-lasting Graves disease. This clonotype was recorded at least ten times. iRepertoire HTBI primers and Arm-PCR of CDR3 regions built TCR beta libraries. A single record per CDR3 protein comes from TCRdb applying MiXCR to the multiplex PCR reads. Here the sample spans 350,000 to 500,000 distinct CDR3 sequences, 16% being singletons. The CDR3 is 15 residues long. Germline loops: CDR1 SGDLS, CDR2 YYNGEE. The V gene end was trimmed by 1 base and the J gene end by 9 bases; junction bases not matched to a gene: 6. Time point described: newly diagnosed GD, antithyroid drugs for less than 3 months. Generation of the TCR library employed RNA extracted from PBMCs. The same specimen was also included in a second study, on T cells in Graves' hyperthyroidism and ophthalmopathy.

This receptor was taken from a woman between 18 and 29 years old with Graves disease. The chain recombines TRBV9 with TRBJ2-1, with TRBD2 matching over 11 bases. The sequencing here drew on peripheral blood mononuclear cells (PBMCs), taken at new diagnosis, from a patient treated with antithyroid drugs. The CDR3, as DNA: TGTGCCAGCAGCGTAATAGCGGGAGGGACGATTGAGCAGTTCTTC. The encoded protein is CASSVIAGGTIEQFF.